This TCR beta chain was recorded in a study of radiation and T cells in renal cell carcinoma (dated by TCRdb to 2020 to 2021). General notes on the study: The samples were drawn from a clinical trial, where primary renal cell carcinomas were treated with 15 Gy of stereotactic body radiation therapy and then removed by nephrectomy 4 weeks afterward. Across all 50 or so samples, several million unique CDR3 nucleotide sequences encoding around 2.8 million unique CDR3 amino acid sequences were identified. TCR beta sequencing covered some 55 samples in total, comprising roughly 25 tumors and around 27 peripheral blood samples.

About this clone: Its cognate antigen has yet to be identified. Base qualities are not at hand, and no much larger clone is one base apart.

TCR beta libraries were generated from genomic DNA with the immunoSEQ kit, following the manufacturer's recommendations. To prepare the libraries, a first multiplex PCR with proprietary primers was run, followed by a second PCR that added unique barcodes, and a bead cleanup was done after each round. Each sample batch included a kit-provided positive control reaction and a negative control reaction. The final libraries were assessed on an Agilent 4200 TapeStation D1000 ScreenTape, pooled by volume, and quantified by qPCR. Sequencing was performed on an Illumina NextSeq500 with a MidOutput 150-cycle cartridge, and 156 Read1 and 15 Index1 cycles were run with kit custom primers. The pooled library was loaded at about 1 pM with 20% PhiX control spiked in. The source study handled its data this way. Vendor-processed data were analyzed in R, and a clonotype was defined as all T cells sharing the same CDR3 nucleotide sequence. For clone abundance analyses, frequencies were normalized to the 10,000 most abundant clones per sample. Before analysis, public T cell clones were removed, and these numbered fewer than six per sample on average. Tumor-enriched clonotypes and baseline blood-enriched clonotypes were defined as those with an abundance difference of at least 32-fold between compartments. A beta-binomial differential abundance model was applied to find clonotypes that expanded or contracted between blood time points. Similarity between tumor and blood repertoires was quantified using the Baroni-Urbani and Buser coefficient, and groups were compared with two-tailed Wilcoxon tests in R. TCRdb holds this immuneACCESS table with in-frame rearrangements only. Some clones are missing; in checked studies, unresolved V genes explain under half, and the rest has no known cause. The V and J calls and clone size come from that table; D and trimming were worked out from the DNA. This sample gives approximately 150,000 clones in total; 88% of them show up just once. The ten largest clones add up to about 4% of the sample.

The time point label, as the study defines it: baseline pretreatment blood. The sample's treatment or condition label is to be understood as: 15 Gy SBRT to primary tumor, nephrectomy 4 weeks later. To follow tumor-enriched clonotypes, serial peripheral blood was collected from radiation-treated patients at baseline and at 2 weeks and 4 weeks after SBRT. All patients had renal cell carcinoma with clear cell pathology. Genomic DNA for TCR sequencing was prepared using the QIAamp DNA Blood Mini Kit (Qiagen). The analyses included only samples that passed all quality control checks. From the cysteine through the phenylalanine, the CDR3 covers 14 amino acids. Only the CDR3 DNA is retained, 42 bases long and in frame from the first base. CDR1 and CDR2, per the germline V gene (reference sequence), are LNHDA and SQIVND. For this chain, trimming is 5 bases at the V end and 4 bases at the J end, and the number of junction bases without a gene match is 4.

The paper's findings and limits, for the study overall: Because pretreatment tumor biopsies were not available, the baseline intratumoral presence of clonotypes could not be determined. In blood, the top tumor clonotypes increased between baseline and 2 weeks post-radiation and then shrank by 4 weeks, which suggests that tumor-resident clones expanded only transiently. Tracking of blood repertoire dynamics stopped at approximately four weeks after treatment, with no follow-up past that point. Effects of radiation dose or scheduling on the TCR repertoire could not be addressed with the single-armed trial design.

The V gene is TRBV19 and the J gene is TRBJ2-2, with 7 bases aligning to TRBD1. This TCR came from a woman in her seventies with renal cell carcinoma. The sequencing here drew on blood, taken from a patient whose treatment included radiotherapy and nephrectomy. The DNA reads as follows: TGTGCCAGTAGTTACAGGGGTGGCACCGGGGAGCTGTTTTTT. This encodes CASSYRGGTGELFF.